These 18 T cell receptor beta chains originate from one sample sequenced in a study of blood T cells in healthy people across ages. A second PCR of roughly 7 to 11 cycles used a sample-barcoded 5' primer and a J-beta primer mix. Using its own MiXCR run on the 5' RACE reads, TCRdb lists one record per CDR3 protein. Of around 1,700,000 distinct CDR3 sequences in the sample, under 30% are singletons; the top ten hold roughly 8.2%. What was sequenced was blood. These receptors came from a woman aged 25 to 39 in good health.

This clonotype was seen a few times. The rearrangement uses TRBV24-1 and TRBJ2-2; D may be TRBD1 (6 bases). The CDR3 totals 14 residues. CDR1 is KGHDR and CDR2 is SFDVKD in the germline V gene. V lost 7 bases and J lost 6, with 14 bases in between. The CDR3 coding sequence is TGTGCCACCAGCGAAACAGGGTTTCCCGGGGAGCTGTTTTTT. Translation: CATSETGFPGELFF.

This clonotype has a handful of counts. The chain is built from TRBV12-3 or TRBV12-4 and TRBJ1-2; 7 bases match TRBD1. The trim removed 6 bases at V and 7 bases at J, leaving 26 bases unmatched. There are 19 residues in the CDR3. CDR3 region: CASRAGAGTASNLDAGYTF. In DNA, the CDR3 is TGTGCCAGCAGAGCAGGGGCCGGGACAGCAAGTAACTTGGACGCTGGCTACACCTTC.

The chain uses TRBV30 and TRBJ2-2; 9 nucleotides align to TRBD2. The CDR3 has 14 residues. V lost 2 bases, J lost 6 bases, and 4 bases stayed unmatched. Germline-derived CDR1 and CDR2 are GTSNPN and SVGIG (reference sequence). The CDR3 DNA reads TGTGCCTGGAGTACCGGGACTAGCTCCGGGGAGCTGTTTTTT. Translating gives CAWSTGTSSGELFF.

The gene calls are TRBV15 and TRBJ2-1; TRBD2 matches 8 bases. Trimming cost V 1 base and J 11 bases; bases outside gene matches: 4. The germline CDR1 and CDR2 sequences are LNHNV and YYDKDF (reference sequence). The CDR3 is 13 residues long. The CDR3 DNA reads TGTGCCACCAGCAGAGGCGGGAGGAATAAGCAGTTCTTC. Encoded protein: CATSRGGRNKQFF.

As to this clonotype: This may be a read error: a much more frequent sequence differs by one nucleotide. The chain uses TRBV7-9 and TRBJ1-2; D is ambiguous. CDR1 and CDR2 from the germline V gene are SEHNR and FQNEAQ (reference sequence). The V end lost 3 bases, the J end lost 7 bases, and 15 bases lay between the germline ends. CDR3 length: 14 residues. CDR3 protein: CASSFRSHLAGYTF. The DNA of the CDR3 is TGTGCCAGCAGCTTTAGGTCCCACTTAGCTGGCTACACCTTC.

The V gene is TRBV4-1, the J gene TRBJ2-2; the D gene is possibly TRBD1 (6 bases). The CDR3 contains 15 residues. The germline V gene has CDR1 MGHRA and CDR2 YSYEKL. Between the trimmed V and J ends, which lost 0 bases and 1 base, there was a span of 6 bases. The CDR3 sequence is CASSQEQGNTGELFF. In DNA form, the CDR3 reads TGCGCCAGCAGCCAAGAACAGGGGAACACCGGGGAGCTGTTTTTT.

This clonotype has at least ten counts. The CDR3: CSAGNRGETQYF. The CDR3, as DNA: TGCAGTGCGGGTAATAGAGGCGAGACCCAGTACTTC. The V call is TRBV20-1, the J call TRBJ2-5; no definite D call. In germline, CDR1 is DFQATT, CDR2 SNEGSKA (reference sequence). The CDR3 loop spans 12 amino acids. Trimming shortened V by 6 bases and J by 5 bases, and 13 bases separated the two germline ends.

The chain has TRBV15 and TRBJ2-4; 12 nucleotides line up with TRBD2. The CDR3 runs to 15 residues. Germline loops: CDR1 LNHNV, CDR2 YYDKDF (reference sequence). Trimming at V came to 5 bases and at J to 13 bases, leaving 12 bases not matched to a gene. The CDR3 DNA follows: TGTGCCACCAGCGCCTCTAGCGGGGGGGCCGTTGAGCAGTACTTC. Amino acids: CATSASSGGAVEQYF.

This clonotype came up many times. This chain uses TRBV5-5 with TRBJ2-7, with D possibly TRBD2 on 6 matching bases. V lost 5 bases and J 2 bases, leaving 11 bases between the germline ends. Germline lookup yields CDR1 SGHKS and CDR2 YYEKEE (reference sequence). The CDR3 runs to 13 residues. As DNA, the CDR3 is TGTGCCAGCAGTAAGGGGAGGACCTACGAGCAGTACTTC. Translation gives CASSKGRTYEQYF.

This clonotype was counted a few times. In DNA form, the CDR3 reads TGTGCCAGCAGTCGCGGACCCCGGGCTTATGGCTACACCTTC. Translation gives CASSRGPRAYGYTF. V is TRBV12-3 or TRBV12-4 and J is TRBJ1-2; D is undetermined. The CDR3 runs to 14 residues. Trimming removed 5 bases at V and 5 bases at J, with 15 bases between.

This clonotype has only a few counts. The chain combines TRBV9 with TRBJ2-6; D is perhaps TRBD1 (6 bases). The CDR3 totals 15 residues. Germline lookup yields CDR1 SGDLS and CDR2 YYNGEE. V lost 4 bases, J lost 2 bases, and 10 bases lay in between. The CDR3, as DNA: TGTGCCAGCAGCAAAAACAGGGCTGGGGCCAACGTCCTGACTTTC. Its protein product is CASSKNRAGANVLTF.

The chain couples TRBV6-6 to TRBJ1-4; no definite D call. This CDR3 has 15 residues. Trimming took off 2 bases at V and 8 bases at J, with 15 bases between the two ends. In germline, CDR1 is MNHNY, CDR2 SVGAGI (reference sequence). In DNA form, the CDR3 reads TGTGCCAGCAGTTACGACGGCGAACTTTTGGAAAAACTGTTTTTT. Protein sequence: CASSYDGELLEKLFF.

The chain recombines TRBV18 with TRBJ2-1; 9 positions agree with TRBD2. V was pared by 3 bases and J by 7 bases, with 10 bases of the junction left unmatched. Looked up from germline, CDR1 is KGHSH and CDR2 is LQKENI. CDR3 length: 16 amino acids. The CDR3 coding sequence is TGTGCCAGCTCACCCCCTGGGCGGGAGGGCCAGAATGAGCAGTTCTTC. It encodes CASSPPGREGQNEQFF.

To note about this clonotype: A much larger clone differs from this one at a single base, so this may be a read error. The chain joins TRBV20-1 to TRBJ2-7, with 11 bases lining up with TRBD2. Unmatched junction bases numbered 14, after V lost 2 bases and J lost 5 bases. The CDR3 has 17 amino acids. Germline V lookup: CDR1 DFQATT, CDR2 SNEGSKA (reference sequence). CDR3 in amino acids: CSARPGTSGSSGDEQYF. CDR3 nucleotide sequence: TGCAGTGCTAGACCCGGGACTAGCGGTTCTTCTGGGGACGAGCAGTACTTC.

This clonotype was counted at least ten times. This chain joins TRBV29-1 and TRBJ2-7, with D perhaps matching TRBD2 (6 bases). V gave up 0 bases and J gave up 4 bases, with 7 bases separating them. CDR3 size: 12 residues. The germline gives CDR1 SQVTM, CDR2 ANQGSEA. CDR3 in DNA: TGCAGCGTTGAAGATGGGGGGTACGAGCAGTACTTC. This gives the protein CSVEDGGYEQYF.

This clonotype was seen repeatedly, ten times or more. This CDR3 reads CASSRGSTKNIQYF. The CDR3 DNA reads TGTGCCAGCAGCCGGGGGTCCACCAAAAACATTCAGTACTTC. The chain is built from TRBV5-6 and TRBJ2-4; D is possibly TRBD2 (6 bases). The V end was cut by 4 bases, the J end by 2 bases, with 10 bases between. The V gene's germline CDR1 is SGHDT and CDR2 YYEEEE. The CDR3 length is 14 residues.

The chain has TRBV7-9 and TRBJ1-3; a possible D gene is TRBD1 (5 bases). CDR1 and CDR2 from the germline V gene are SEHNR and FQNEAQ (reference sequence). V shed 5 bases and J shed 2 bases, with 10 bases lying between them. This CDR3 is built from 14 residues. CDR3 DNA: TGTGCCAGCAGCCACAGGAGAACTGGAAACACCATATATTTT. Protein: CASSHRRTGNTIYF.

This clonotype was picked up a small number of times. The CDR3 region is CASSLAVGTGTYEQYF. Written as DNA, the CDR3 is TGTGCCAGCAGTTTAGCGGTGGGGACAGGGACCTACGAGCAGTACTTC. J is TRBJ2-7 and V is TRBV12-3 or TRBV12-4; 9 nucleotides match TRBD1. V gave up 0 bases and J gave up 2 bases; unmatched junction bases: 5. The CDR3 is 16 amino acids.